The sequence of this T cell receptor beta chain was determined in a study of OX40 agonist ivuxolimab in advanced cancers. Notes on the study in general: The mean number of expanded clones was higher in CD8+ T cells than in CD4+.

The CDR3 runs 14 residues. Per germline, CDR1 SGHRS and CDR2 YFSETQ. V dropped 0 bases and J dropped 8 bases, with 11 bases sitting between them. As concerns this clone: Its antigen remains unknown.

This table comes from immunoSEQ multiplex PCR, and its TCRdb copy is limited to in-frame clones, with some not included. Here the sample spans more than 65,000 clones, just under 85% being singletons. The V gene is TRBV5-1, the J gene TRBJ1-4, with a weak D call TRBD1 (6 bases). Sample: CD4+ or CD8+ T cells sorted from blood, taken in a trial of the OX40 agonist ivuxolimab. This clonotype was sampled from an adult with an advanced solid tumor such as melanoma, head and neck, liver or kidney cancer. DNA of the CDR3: TGCGCCAGCAGCTTGGTACAGGGAACAGAAAAACTGTTTTTT. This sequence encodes CASSLVQGTEKLFF.